The clone carrying this TCR beta chain was observed a few times. The data derive from a study of radiation and T cells in renal cell carcinoma. The time point was: baseline pretreatment blood. Treatment meaning: 15 Gy SBRT to primary tumor, nephrectomy 4 weeks later. The V and J ends lost 5 bases and 2 bases respectively, with 13 bases between them. This CDR3 spans 15 amino acids. Germline V gene lookup returns CDR1 MNHNS and CDR2 SASEGT. Libraries were prepared by immunoSEQ multiplex PCR; TCRdb keeps only in-frame clonotypes and omits some of them. The sample contains approximately 100,000 clones, 86% of which appear only once.

The rearrangement joins TRBV6-1 to TRBJ1-5; D might be TRBD1 (6 bases). The material sequenced was blood, taken from a patient whose treatment included radiotherapy and nephrectomy. The sequence was collected from a man aged 50 or older with renal cell carcinoma. CDR3 in amino acids: CASSWAAGGNQPQHF. CDR3 DNA sequence: TGTGCCAGCAGTTGGGCGGCAGGGGGCAATCAGCCCCAGCATTTT.